These 13 T cell receptor beta chains share one sample of origin, sequenced in a study of T cell responses to AZD1222 COVID-19 vaccine. Data came from immunoSEQ multiplex PCR; TCRdb stores just in-frame clones and leaves some out. The table has some 140,000 clones, 80% to 90% seen once. This sample comprised peripheral blood, obtained 28 days after the second AZD1222 dose. The receptors stem from an adult who received the AZD1222 COVID-19 vaccine.

The rearrangement uses TRBV4-3 and TRBJ2-3; 7 bases align to TRBD1. This CDR3 is built from 15 residues. Germline V gene lookup returns CDR1 LGHNA and CDR2 YSLEER. Trimming at V came to 0 bases and at J to 4 bases, leaving 4 bases not matched to a gene. The CDR3 sequence: CASSQEGQKADTQYF. CDR3 bases: TGCGCCAGCAGCCAAGAGGGACAGAAAGCAGATACGCAGTATTTT.

The J gene is TRBJ2-1, the V gene TRBV7-9, with TRBD2 matching 8 bases. J lost 5 bases, V lost 5 bases, and 11 bases had no gene match. This CDR3 is 16 amino acids long. Looked up from germline, CDR1 is SEHNR and CDR2 is FQNEAQ (reference sequence). For the CDR3, the DNA is TGTGCCAGCAGCCTGTATGGAGCGGGAGATAACAATGAGCAGTTCTTC. It specifies CASSLYGAGDNNEQFF.

This clone was observed a few times. The rearrangement links TRBV12-3 or TRBV12-4 to TRBJ2-1; 9 nucleotides agree with TRBD2. This CDR3 has 12 amino acids. Trimming cost V 5 bases and J 9 bases; bases outside gene matches: 2. DNA for the CDR3: TGTGCCAGCAGTCTACTAGCGGGTGAGCAGTTCTTC. Encoded protein: CASSLLAGEQFF.

The chain links TRBV5-6 to TRBJ1-4; TRBD1 matches at 9 bases. Unmatched junction bases numbered 12, after V lost 2 bases and J lost 7 bases. CDR1 SGHDT and CDR2 YYEEEE come from the germline V gene. The CDR3 consists of 17 residues. CDR3 residues: CASSFSGTGYGSEKLFF. CDR3 sequence (DNA): TGTGCCAGCAGCTTCTCCGGGACAGGGTATGGGAGTGAAAAACTGTTTTTT.

This chain joins TRBV6-5 and TRBJ1-2, with TRBD1 matching 7 bases. The CDR3 sequence is 13 residues long. Germline V gene lookup returns CDR1 MNHEY and CDR2 SVGAGI. The J segment lost 7 bases and the V segment lost 4 bases, leaving 6 bases of the junction unmatched. CDR3 bases: TGTGCCAGCAGTTCCCGGGACAGTATTGGCTACACCTTC. Translating it yields CASSSRDSIGYTF.

The chain links TRBV6-1 to TRBJ1-2; D is unclear. The CDR3 covers 14 residues. The ends were cut back, 0 bases at V and 0 bases at J, with 5 bases in the middle. Germline CDR1 reads MNHNS; CDR2 reads SASEGT. The CDR3 here is CASSEAPTNYGYTF. The CDR3 coding sequence is TGTGCCAGCAGTGAAGCGCCCACTAACTATGGCTACACCTTC.

This chain connects TRBV27 to TRBJ1-4; 9 bases line up with TRBD1. The germline V gene encodes CDR1 MNHEY and CDR2 SMNVEV (reference sequence). The CDR3 spans 16 residues. J lost 1 base, V lost 5 bases, and 5 bases had no gene match. As DNA, the CDR3 is TGTGCCAGCAGTCCGAACAGGGGGCGAACTAATGAAAAACTGTTTTTT. This sequence encodes CASSPNRGRTNEKLFF.

In its sample, this clone was seen a few times. Here the CDR3 DNA reads TGTGCCAGCAGCCAAACAGGGGGATTGAGGTACAATGAGCAGTTCTTC. This translates into CASSQTGGLRYNEQFF. The chain carries TRBV6-6 and TRBJ2-1; 8 bases fit TRBD1. Germline loops: CDR1 MNHNY, CDR2 SVGAGI (reference sequence). The ends lost 6 bases at V and 4 bases at J; junction bases unmatched: 11. The length of the CDR3 is 16 residues.

V usage is TRBV27 and J usage is TRBJ1-1, with unresolved D. CDR1 and CDR2 from the germline V gene are MNHEY and SMNVEV (reference sequence). The CDR3 contains 14 residues. Trimming left V 0 bases short and J 0 bases short, with 5 bases between. CDR3 residues: CASSLSSLNTEAFF. The CDR3 nucleotides are TGTGCCAGCAGTTTATCGTCCCTGAACACTGAAGCTTTCTTT.

The chain combines TRBV12-5 with TRBJ1-2; a weak D match, TRBD1 (6 bases). The CDR3 runs 15 residues. In germline, CDR1 is LGHNT, CDR2 FRNRAP. Deletions cut 1 base from V and 6 bases from J, with 15 bases between. Here the CDR3 reads CASGLDGTPRDGYTF. In nucleotides, the CDR3 is TGTGCTAGTGGTTTGGACGGGACACCGCGAGATGGCTACACCTTC.

This clone occurred a few times. The chain is built from TRBV3-1 (or the pseudogene TRBV3-2) and TRBJ1-4; no reliable D call. The germline CDR1 and CDR2 sequences are LGHDT and YNNKEL (reference sequence). Trimming stripped 4 bases from V and 0 bases from J, with 6 bases between. The CDR3 sequence is 14 residues long. The CDR3 spells CASSPSATNEKLFF. Written as DNA, the CDR3 is TGTGCCAGCAGCCCGTCGGCAACTAATGAAAAACTGTTTTTT.

V usage is TRBV30 and J usage is TRBJ2-7; 10 bases agree with TRBD1. CDR3 length: 12 residues. Germline V gives CDR1 GTSNPN, CDR2 SVGIG (reference sequence). The J segment lost 6 bases and the V segment lost 8 bases, leaving 7 bases of the junction unmatched. The CDR3 sequence is CAIAGTGVEQYF. CDR3 bases: TGTGCCATCGCCGGGACAGGGGTCGAGCAGTACTTC.

The chain has TRBV10-3 and TRBJ2-4; 8 nucleotides match TRBD2. Germline values: CDR1 ENHRY, CDR2 SYGVKD. The junction had 5 bases not matched to a gene; V was cut back by 2 bases and J by 2 bases. The CDR3 is made up of 16 amino acids. CDR3 sequence: CAISELREGTKNIQYF. The CDR3 DNA reads TGTGCCATCAGTGAGCTTCGGGAGGGGACCAAAAACATTCAGTACTTC.